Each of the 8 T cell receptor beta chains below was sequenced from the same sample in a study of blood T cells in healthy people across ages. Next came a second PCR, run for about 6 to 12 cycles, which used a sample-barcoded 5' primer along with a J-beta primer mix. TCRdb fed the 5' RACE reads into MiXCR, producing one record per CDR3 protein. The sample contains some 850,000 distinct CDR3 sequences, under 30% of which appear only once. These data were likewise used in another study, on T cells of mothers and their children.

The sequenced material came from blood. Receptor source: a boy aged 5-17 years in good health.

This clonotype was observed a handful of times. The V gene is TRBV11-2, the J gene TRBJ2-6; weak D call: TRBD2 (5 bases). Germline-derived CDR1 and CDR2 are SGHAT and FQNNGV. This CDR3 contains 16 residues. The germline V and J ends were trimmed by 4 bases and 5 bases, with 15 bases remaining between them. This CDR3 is CASSSLRGLRANVLTF. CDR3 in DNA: TGTGCCAGCAGCTCATTACGGGGTCTAAGGGCCAACGTCCTGACTTTC.

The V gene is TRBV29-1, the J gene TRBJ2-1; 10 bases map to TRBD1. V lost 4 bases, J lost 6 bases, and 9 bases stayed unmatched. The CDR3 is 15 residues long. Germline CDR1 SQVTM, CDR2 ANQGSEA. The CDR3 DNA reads TGCAGCGTTGCTCCGGGACAGGGGATCCCCAATGAGCAGTTCTTC. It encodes CSVAPGQGIPNEQFF.

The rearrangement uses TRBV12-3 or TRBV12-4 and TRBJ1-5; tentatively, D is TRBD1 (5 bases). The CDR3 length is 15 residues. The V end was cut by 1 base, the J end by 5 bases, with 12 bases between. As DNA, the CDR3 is TGTGCCAGCAGTTTAGGGTCAGGGCGGGATCAGCCCCAGCATTTT. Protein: CASSLGSGRDQPQHF.

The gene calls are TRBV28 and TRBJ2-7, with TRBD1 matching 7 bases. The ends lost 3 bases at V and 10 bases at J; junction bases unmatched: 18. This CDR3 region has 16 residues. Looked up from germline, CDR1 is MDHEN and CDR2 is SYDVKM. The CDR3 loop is CASSLAGQVSSFSQYF. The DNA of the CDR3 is TGTGCCAGCAGTTTGGCTGGACAGGTTTCGTCCTTTAGTCAGTACTTC.

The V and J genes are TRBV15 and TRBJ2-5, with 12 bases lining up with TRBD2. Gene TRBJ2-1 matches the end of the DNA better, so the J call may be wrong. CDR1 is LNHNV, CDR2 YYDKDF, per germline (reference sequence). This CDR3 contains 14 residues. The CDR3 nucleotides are TGTGCCACCAGGTCTAGCGGGGGGGGCAATGAGCAGTTCTTC. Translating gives CATRSSGGGNEQFF.

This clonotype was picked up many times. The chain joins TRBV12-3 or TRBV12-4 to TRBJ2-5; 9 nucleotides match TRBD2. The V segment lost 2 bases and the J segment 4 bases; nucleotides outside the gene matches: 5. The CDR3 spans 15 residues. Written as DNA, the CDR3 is TGTGCCAGCAGTTTAAGCGGGGGGCCAAGAGAGACCCAGTACTTC. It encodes CASSLSGGPRETQYF.

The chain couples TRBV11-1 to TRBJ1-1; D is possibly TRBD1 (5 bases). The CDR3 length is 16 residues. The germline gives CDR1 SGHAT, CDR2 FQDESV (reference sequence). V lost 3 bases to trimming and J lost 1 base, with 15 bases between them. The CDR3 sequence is CASSFGAPFGNTEAFF. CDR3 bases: TGTGCCAGCAGCTTCGGGGCTCCTTTCGGGAACACTGAAGCTTTCTTT. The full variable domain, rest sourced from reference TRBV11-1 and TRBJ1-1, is EAEVAQSPRYKITEKSQAVAFWCDPISGHATLYWYRQILGQGPELLVQFQDESVVDDSQLPKDRFSAERLKGVDSTLKIQPAELGDSAMYLCASSFGAPFGNTEAFFGQGTRLTVV.

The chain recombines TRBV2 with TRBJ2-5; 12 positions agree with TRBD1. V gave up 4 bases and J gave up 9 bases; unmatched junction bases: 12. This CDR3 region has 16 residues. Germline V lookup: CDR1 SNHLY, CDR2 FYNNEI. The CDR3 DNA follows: TGTGCCAGCAGTGGCCCGGGACAGGGGGCCCGGGGCCCCCAGTACTTC. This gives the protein CASSGPGQGARGPQYF.